This record concerns one T cell receptor (beta chain) sequence. The antigen is unknown. This sample is drawn from a study of cytomegalovirus exposure and HLA in healthy donors. CDR3 length: 11 residues. V shed 5 bases and J shed 5 bases, with 6 bases lying between them. Germline values: CDR1 MNHEY, CDR2 SMNVEV (reference sequence). Study-wide results and caveats: As was reported, the HLA-A and HLA-B alleles of most subjects were accurately predicted from TCR beta sequences. Under in vitro conditions, a few CMV-associated chains were confirmed as specific for CMV antigens. An analysis was carried out at a later point. It showed that HLA-associated TCR beta chains were more clonally expanded than equally common non-associated chains.

The PCR made use of 60 Vbeta and 13 Jbeta primers. Repertoires were generated with immunoSEQ multiplex PCR, while TCRdb's copy carries only in-frame clones and drops some. The sample lists about 140,000 clones, around 80% occurring once. This sequence originates from a female donor in good health and CMV-seronegative. Sequenced material: PBMCs. This rearrangement joins TRBV27 to TRBJ1-2; D remains ambiguous. The CDR3 region has the DNA TGTGCCAGCAGTGGCCCATATGGCTACACCTTC. Translation: CASSGPYGYTF.